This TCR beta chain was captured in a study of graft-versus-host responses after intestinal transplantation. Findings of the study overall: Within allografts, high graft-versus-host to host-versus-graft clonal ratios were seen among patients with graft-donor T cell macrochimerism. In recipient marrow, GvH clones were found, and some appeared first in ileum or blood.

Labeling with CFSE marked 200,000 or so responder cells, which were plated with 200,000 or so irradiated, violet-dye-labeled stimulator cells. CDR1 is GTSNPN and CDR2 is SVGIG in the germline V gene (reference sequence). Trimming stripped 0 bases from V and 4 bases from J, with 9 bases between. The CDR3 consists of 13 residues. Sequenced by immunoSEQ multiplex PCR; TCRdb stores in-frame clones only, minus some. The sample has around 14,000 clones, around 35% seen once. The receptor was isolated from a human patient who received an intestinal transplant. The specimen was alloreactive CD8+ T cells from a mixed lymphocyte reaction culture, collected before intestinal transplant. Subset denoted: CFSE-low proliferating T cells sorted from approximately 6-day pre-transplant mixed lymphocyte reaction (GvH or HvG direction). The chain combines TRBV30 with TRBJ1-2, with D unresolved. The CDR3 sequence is CAWSVGPAYGYTF. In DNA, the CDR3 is TGTGCCTGGAGTGTGGGCCCGGCCTATGGCTACACCTTC.